The present TCR beta chain was sequenced within a study of T cell responses to AZD1222 COVID-19 vaccine (dated by TCRdb to 2020 to 2022). At the level of the whole study: TCR sequencing was performed for roughly 240 trial participants, of whom roughly 200 were given two doses of AZD1222 and around 26 were given two doses of MenACWY control vaccine. Enrollment into the trials was organized by age into subgroups of 18-55, 56-69 and 70-plus years, and those subgroups contained about 150, 27 and 61 TCR-sequenced participants, respectively. On the study overall, not on this receptor specifically: Only five or six AZD1222 recipients were SARS-CoV-2 seropositive at baseline, limiting conclusions about previously exposed vaccinees. Most participants were white British and females outnumbered males, and the authors suggested that clonal diversity may have been underestimated. Because no day 14 peak-response samples were available, the repertoires could be characterized only after the peak T cell response. Reportedly, close to half of the unique spike-specific TCRs recognized epitopes lying outside the regions that are mutated in the B.1.351 and B.1.1.7 variants. After two AZD1222 doses, both the breadth and the depth of spike-specific TCRs were significantly higher than at day 0 and than in MenACWY recipients. CD4 TCRs associated with the vaccine covered the entire spike protein, and the dominant responses were in regions 160-218 and 743-854. In the small 56-69-year group, the increase in depth fell short of significance, most likely because of low power.

Turning to this clone: What antigen it recognizes has not been identified. Base qualities are not provided; no much larger clone lies one nucleotide away.

The sample's time point label, in plain terms: about 28 days (+/-7) after the second vaccine dose. AZD1222 recipients with second doses at about 4 weeks or about 12 weeks were pooled, because spike-specific TCR depth and breadth did not differ between schedules. Samples from vaccinated people were obtained from the UK trials COV001 and COV002, which included a single-blind randomized controlled phase 2/3 trial of AZD1222 (ChAdOx1 nCoV-19) in healthy adults. Trial participant PBMC samples were collected at day 0 and day 28 after the second dose for TCRbeta chain sequencing. Trimming at the junction amounts to 0 bases on V and 6 bases on J, and the germline ends lie 12 bases apart. CDR1 and CDR2 (SGHRS, YFSETQ) derive from the germline V gene. The CDR3 starts with the cysteine, ends with the phenylalanine, and has 15 residues. Only the CDR3 DNA stays, 45 bases, in frame from base 1. The CDR3 regions of human TCRbeta chains were analyzed by immunosequencing. Under the source paper's analysis protocol: Repertoire TCRs were matched against a reference library of SARS-CoV-2-specific TCRs generated with the MIRA antigen-specificity platform. Breadth meant the fraction of unique TCRs that were SARS-CoV-2-associated, whereas depth meant the fraction of total T cells that were SARS-CoV-2-associated. Using the MIRA data, each spike-specific TCR was mapped to the spike region that the TCR reacts to and placed in a CD4 or CD8 class. Log10-transformed breadth and depth values were compared by one-way ANOVA with Sidak's multiple comparisons tests. The clones in this table, taken by TCRdb from immuneACCESS, are in-frame only. Not every clone is retained; where verified, under half of the shortfall comes from an unresolved V gene, and the cause of the rest is unknown. V, J and clone size derive from that table, while D and trimming were established from the DNA sequence. The table for this sample lists 80,000 to 85,000 clones; roughly 90% of them were counted only once. The biggest ten clones account for around 8% of the sample.

The sequence joins TRBV5-1 to TRBJ2-2; perhaps TRBD1 is the D gene, with 7 bases matching. The sequenced sample was peripheral blood, obtained 28 days after the second AZD1222 dose. This TCR derives from an adult who received the AZD1222 COVID-19 vaccine. Here the CDR3 is given as CASSLVQGGAGELFF. The nucleotide sequence is TGCGCCAGCAGCTTGGTTCAGGGGGGTGCCGGGGAGCTGTTTTTT.